These 26 T cell receptor beta chains were sequenced from one sample in a study of T cells in Graves' hyperthyroidism and ophthalmopathy (dated by TCRdb to about 2019). Library generation was performed with multiplex PCR. The data were produced on an Illumina HiSeq 2000. The TCR beta CDR3 regions were amplified from RNA transcripts. For the first round of RT-PCR on the TCR CDR3, the HTBI primer set was used together with the Qiagen OneStep RT-PCR kit. Starting from the raw public reads, TCRdb applied fastp trimming at Q25, assembled clones with MiXCR and retained in-frame beta chains. Every distinct CDR3 protein forms one entry, paired with its most common genes and DNA. This sample lists approximately 560,000 distinct CDR3 sequences; approximately 14% were detected once. Clones ranked in the top ten supply roughly 6.6% of the sample. The sample was blood. The origin of the receptors is a woman in her 30s with Graves' hyperthyroidism.

The sample holds many counts of this clonotype. CDR3 protein: CASSQEGREGREMRNEQFF. CDR3 nucleotides: TGTGCCAGCAGCCAAGAAGGTCGTGAGGGGCGGGAGATGAGGAATGAGCAGTTCTTC. The chain couples TRBV3-1 to TRBJ2-1; 7 nucleotides agree with TRBD2. This CDR3 is 19 amino acids long. Germline V gene lookup returns CDR1 LGHDT and CDR2 YNNKEL (reference sequence). V trimming: 0 bases; J trimming: 7 bases; junction bases outside the gene matches: 18.

This clonotype was recorded a few times. The chain combines TRBV30 with TRBJ2-7, with D perhaps TRBD1 (6 bases). Germline V gene data show CDR1 as GTSNPN and CDR2 as SVGIG (reference sequence). There are 16 residues in the CDR3. Trimming removed 3 bases at V and 2 bases at J, with 20 bases between. The CDR3 coding sequence is TGTGCCTGGAGCCACCCCGGGACAAGACTCCCCTACGAGCAGTACTTC. Translation gives CAWSHPGTRLPYEQYF.

This clonotype showed up many times. The chain carries TRBV28 and TRBJ1-5; 9 nucleotides match TRBD1. Per the germline V gene, CDR1 is MDHEN and CDR2 is SYDVKM. V shed 5 bases and J 3 bases; nucleotides not matched to a gene: 8. The CDR3 runs to 16 residues. The CDR3 coding sequence is TGTGCCAGCAGTGGAAAAGGGACAGGGATCAATCAGCCCCAGCATTTT. Its protein is CASSGKGTGINQPQHF.

The chain uses TRBV20-1 and TRBJ2-1; perhaps TRBD2 as D (5 bases). Trimming pared 6 bases from V and 4 bases from J, leaving 19 bases between. Germline V gene sequence: CDR1 DFQATT, CDR2 SNEGSKA (reference sequence). This CDR3 contains 15 residues. The CDR3 coding sequence is TGCAGTGCAAGCCTTGGAGCGGCCTATTACAATGAGCAGTTCTTC. It codes for CSASLGAAYYNEQFF.

This chain connects TRBV18 to TRBJ2-4; the match to TRBD1 covers 8 bases. CDR3 length equals 17 residues. Looked up from germline, CDR1 is KGHSH and CDR2 is LQKENI. Trimming cost V 4 bases and J 3 bases; bases outside gene matches: 11. CDR3 in amino acids: CASSRNRQGRGKNIQYF. CDR3 sequence (DNA): TGTGCCAGCTCACGGAACCGACAGGGGAGAGGCAAAAACATTCAGTACTTC.

With respect to this clonotype: A much larger clone lies a single base off, so this may be a read error. J is TRBJ2-3 and V is TRBV27; D gene unclear. Germline loops: CDR1 MNHEY, CDR2 SMNVEV (reference sequence). CDR3 length: 15 amino acids. Written as DNA, the CDR3 is TGTGCCAACAGTCCCCAAGCGACACCGAGGGATACGCAGTATTTT. This translates into CANSPQATPRDTQYF.

This clonotype was seen many times. The chain has TRBV12-5 and TRBJ2-4; maybe TRBD2 (6 bases). V was clipped by 3 bases and J by 0 bases, with 12 bases between them. Germline V gives CDR1 LGHNT, CDR2 FRNRAP. This CDR3 spans 16 amino acids. The CDR3 loop reads CASGFVRGLAKNIQYF. CDR3 DNA sequence: TGTGCTAGTGGTTTTGTAAGGGGACTAGCCAAAAACATTCAGTACTTC.

This clonotype was seen more than once but under ten times. The chain is built from TRBV5-1 and TRBJ1-4; no clear D gene. The ends were cut back, 5 bases at V and 4 bases at J, with 15 bases in the middle. CDR1 and CDR2 (germline): SGHRS, YFSETQ. This CDR3 contains 15 residues. CDR3: CASSSGGANNEKLFF. The CDR3 DNA sequence: TGCGCCAGCAGTTCCGGTGGAGCCAATAATGAAAAACTGTTTTTT.

There are a few counts of this clonotype. The chain employs TRBV5-1 and TRBJ1-2; 7 positions match TRBD1. Germline assignment: CDR1 SGHRS and CDR2 YFSETQ. This CDR3 has 13 residues. Unmatched junction bases numbered 4, after V lost 4 bases and J lost 4 bases. CDR3 region: CASSGGTAYGYTF. CDR3 nucleotides: TGCGCCAGCAGCGGAGGGACAGCCTATGGCTACACCTTC.

This clonotype was observed a few times. V is TRBV6-6 and J is TRBJ2-1; maybe TRBD2 (6 bases). Germline V CDR1 and CDR2: MNHNY, SVGAGI (reference sequence). The CDR3 consists of 16 residues. V was clipped by 0 bases and J by 10 bases, with 19 bases between them. The CDR3 coding sequence is TGTGCCAGCAGTTACTCCCGGGACTCCACACGGGCAGAGCAGTTCTTC. This encodes CASSYSRDSTRAEQFF.

V and J are TRBV2 and TRBJ2-7; 8 bases agree with TRBD1. The CDR3 is made up of 14 amino acids. CDR1 and CDR2 (germline): SNHLY, FYNNEI. Losses at the gene ends were 7 bases for V and 2 bases for J; bases not matched to a gene: 7. CDR3 sequence (DNA): TGTGCCAGCACCCGGGACAGGCTGCCCTACGAGCAGTACTTC. It specifies CASTRDRLPYEQYF.

Note on this clonotype: A much more abundant neighbour one base away suggests this may be a read error. CDR3 in amino acids: CAGSSPLNTEAFF. The CDR3 bases are TGTGCCGGCAGTTCCCCCCTGAACACTGAAGCTTTCTTT. This chain joins TRBV12-3 or TRBV12-4 and TRBJ1-1; D gene uncertain. The length of the CDR3 is 13 residues.

This clonotype occurred many times. The rearrangement uses TRBV12-3 or TRBV12-4 and TRBJ1-1; TRBD1 might be the D (5 bases). V lost 5 bases to trimming and J lost 7 bases, with 11 bases between them. This CDR3 is built from 12 residues. The CDR3, as DNA: TGTGCCAGCAGTAGAGGACACATTGAAGCTTTCTTT. Its translation is CASSRGHIEAFF.

The genes are TRBV5-1 and TRBJ1-1; no reliable D call. This CDR3 has 16 residues. V was clipped by 0 bases and J by 4 bases, with 16 bases between them. Germline CDR1 and CDR2: SGHRS and YFSETQ. The CDR3 loop reads CASSLVFGQVVTEAFF. CDR3 sequence (DNA): TGCGCCAGCAGCTTGGTGTTTGGGCAGGTCGTCACTGAAGCTTTCTTT. The complete variable domain, with remaining parts taken from reference TRBV5-1 and TRBJ1-1, reads KAGVTQTPRYLIKTRGQQVTLSCSPISGHRSVSWYQQTPGQGLQFLFEYFSETQRNKGNFPGRFSGRQFSNSRSEMNVSTLELGDSALYLCASSLVFGQVVTEAFFGQGTRLTVV.

This clonotype appeared many times. The chain joins TRBV20-1 to TRBJ2-3; perhaps TRBD2 as D (5 bases). The CDR3 totals 15 residues. Deletions cut 5 bases from V and 1 base from J, with 16 bases between. Germline assignment: CDR1 DFQATT and CDR2 SNEGSKA (reference sequence). CDR3 sequence reads: CSAPPEGVGTDTQYF. The CDR3, as DNA: TGCAGTGCTCCCCCTGAGGGAGTGGGCACAGATACGCAGTATTTT.

The rearrangement uses TRBV2 and TRBJ1-2, with 7 bases fitting TRBD1. The CDR3 extends over 14 amino acids. Germline CDR1 SNHLY, CDR2 FYNNEI. The V gene end was trimmed by 10 bases and the J gene end by 6 bases; junction bases not matched to a gene: 14. The CDR3 nucleotides are TGTGCCAACCTTTTCCGGACAGGAAACCATGGCTACACCTTC. Amino acid sequence: CANLFRTGNHGYTF.

The sample holds a few counts of this clonotype. The gene calls are TRBV28 and TRBJ1-5, with 9 nucleotides matching TRBD1. V was clipped by 6 bases and J by 6 bases; unmatched bases: 6. The CDR3 runs to 14 residues. Per germline, CDR1 MDHEN and CDR2 SYDVKM. CDR3 in amino acids: CASRRDRVSQPQHF. DNA of the CDR3: TGTGCCAGCAGGCGGGACAGGGTGTCTCAGCCCCAGCATTTT.

In this sample, this clonotype turned up many times. As DNA, the CDR3 is TGTGCCAGCAGCTTAGAAGGGCCGGGACAGGGGACAGATACGCAGTATTTT. This translates into CASSLEGPGQGTDTQYF. The rearrangement uses TRBV11-2 and TRBJ2-3; 10 bases map to TRBD1. CDR3 length: 17 residues. From germline, CDR1 is SGHAT and CDR2 FQNNGV. The V gene end was trimmed by 0 bases and the J gene end by 3 bases; junction bases not matched to a gene: 6. The full variable domain, its missing parts supplied by reference TRBV11-2 and TRBJ2-3, is EAGVAQSPRYKIIEKRQSVAFWCNPISGHATLYWYQQILGQGPKLLIQFQNNGVVDDSQLPKDRFSAERLKGVDSTLKIQPAKLEDSAVYLCASSLEGPGQGTDTQYFGPGTRLTVL.

The gene calls are TRBV20-1 and TRBJ2-1; D may match TRBD1 or TRBD2 (5 bases each). CDR1 DFQATT and CDR2 SNEGSKA come from the germline V gene (reference sequence). Trimming pared 4 bases from V and 9 bases from J, leaving 22 bases between. There are 15 residues in the CDR3. The CDR3 nucleotides read TGCAGTGCTACTCAAGCAGGGCTAGCCAGAACTGAGCAGTTCTTC. Translation: CSATQAGLARTEQFF.

This clonotype has ten or more counts. This chain uses TRBV13 with TRBJ2-5; D perhaps matches TRBD1 (6 bases). Germline V CDR1 and CDR2: PRHDT, FYEKMQ (reference sequence). V lost 5 bases and J lost 13, with 14 bases in between. This CDR3 is 11 amino acids long. CDR3 sequence: CASSIDRSLYF. DNA for the CDR3: TGTGCCAGCAGCATAGACAGGTCCTTGTACTTC.

A few counts support this clonotype. Here the CDR3 reads CASSVAAGTSGRAQETQYF. The CDR3 DNA reads TGTGCCAGCAGCGTCGCAGCCGGGACTAGCGGGAGGGCACAAGAGACCCAGTACTTC. V and J are TRBV7-9 and TRBJ2-5, with 16 bases aligning to TRBD2. Germline V gives CDR1 SEHNR, CDR2 FQNEAQ (reference sequence). CDR3 length: 19 residues. The V gene end was trimmed by 5 bases and the J gene end by 2 bases; junction bases not matched to a gene: 11.

This clonotype was observed a handful of times. The chain recombines TRBV30 with TRBJ2-2; D is unclear. From germline, CDR1 is GTSNPN and CDR2 SVGIG (reference sequence). CDR3 length equals 12 residues. The V end lost 2 bases, the J end lost 6 bases, and 7 bases lay between the germline ends. This chain's CDR3 is CAWSFSSGELFF. DNA for the CDR3: TGTGCCTGGAGTTTCAGTTCCGGGGAGCTGTTTTTT.

At least ten counts were recorded for this clonotype. The chain is built from TRBV28 and TRBJ1-5; 9 bases line up with TRBD1. Germline V gene lookup returns CDR1 MDHEN and CDR2 SYDVKM. This CDR3 has 16 amino acids. J gave up 3 bases and V 7 bases, and 10 bases lay outside the gene matches. The CDR3 protein is CASNSEDRGPNQPQHF. DNA for the CDR3: TGTGCCAGCAACTCCGAGGACAGGGGACCCAATCAGCCCCAGCATTTT.

This clonotype has a single count. A much larger clone differs from this one at a single base, so this may be a read error. The V call is TRBV12-3 or TRBV12-4, the J call TRBJ1-2, with TRBD1 matching 7 bases. CDR3 length equals 13 residues. CDR3 sequence (DNA): TGTGCCGGCAGCCCAGGACAGGAGGGTGGCTACACCTTC. Translation gives CAGSPGQEGGYTF.

This clonotype came up many times. CDR3 sequence (DNA): TGTGCCAGCTCACCACCTACGCACCTAAGCGGTGAGCAGTTCTTC. Translating gives CASSPPTHLSGEQFF. V usage is TRBV18 and J usage is TRBJ2-1; tentative D call: TRBD2 (5 bases). The CDR3 is 15 amino acids. Trimming cost V 0 bases and J 9 bases, with 15 bases left between them. CDR1 is KGHSH, CDR2 LQKENI, per germline.

Of note for this clonotype: A read error may explain this, as a much larger clone is one base away. This sequence joins TRBV3-1 and TRBJ1-4, with 8 bases lining up with TRBD1. This CDR3 region has 15 residues. Germline CDR1 is LGHDT and CDR2 is YNNKEL (reference sequence). The ends lost 5 bases at V and 6 bases at J; junction bases unmatched: 8. The DNA for the CDR3 is TGTGCCAGCAGCGAAGTTGCAGGGGGCGATGAAAAACTGTTTTTT. It specifies CASSEVAGGDEKLFF.